Included here is one T cell receptor beta chain sequence, with context. Its antigen is still unknown. A multiplex PCR was run with 60 Vbeta primers and 13 Jbeta primers. TCRdb's copy holds only in-frame clones and misses some; the assay was immunoSEQ multiplex PCR. The sample has about 180,000 clones; roughly 75% are singletons. The entry originates in a study of cytomegalovirus exposure and HLA in healthy donors. Points from the study as a whole: The study dropped some indistinguishable V segments, TRBV6-2 and TRBV6-3 among them. Solely CMV serostatus was available to characterize immune exposure. A further, later analysis showed that HLA-associated TCR beta chains (compared with equally common others) were more clonally expanded. Accurate prediction of most subjects' HLA-A and HLA-B alleles from TCR beta sequences was reported.

The CDR3 is made up of 13 amino acids. The V end was cut by 3 bases, the J end by 4 bases, with 9 bases between. Per the germline V gene, CDR1 is MNHEY and CDR2 is SMNVEV (reference sequence). Sample: PBMCs. The clonotype comes from a female donor in good health and CMV-seronegative. The V and J genes are TRBV27 and TRBJ2-5; D might be TRBD2 (6 bases). CDR3 amino acids: CASSFSGVETQYF. As DNA, the CDR3 is TGTGCCAGCAGTTTTTCGGGGGTAGAGACCCAGTACTTC.